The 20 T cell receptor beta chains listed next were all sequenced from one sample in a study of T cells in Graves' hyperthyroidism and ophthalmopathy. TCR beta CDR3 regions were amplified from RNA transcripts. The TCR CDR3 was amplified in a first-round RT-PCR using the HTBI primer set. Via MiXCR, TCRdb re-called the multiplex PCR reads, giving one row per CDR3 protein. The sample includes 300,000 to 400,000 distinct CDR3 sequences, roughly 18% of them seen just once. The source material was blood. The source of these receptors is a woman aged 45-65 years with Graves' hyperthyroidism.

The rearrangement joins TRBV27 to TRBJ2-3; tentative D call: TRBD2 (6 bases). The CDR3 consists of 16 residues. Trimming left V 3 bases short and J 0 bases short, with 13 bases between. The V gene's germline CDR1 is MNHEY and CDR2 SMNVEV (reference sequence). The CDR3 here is CASSFSGRSSTDTQYF. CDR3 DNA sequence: TGTGCCAGCAGTTTCTCCGGGAGAAGCAGCACAGATACGCAGTATTTT.

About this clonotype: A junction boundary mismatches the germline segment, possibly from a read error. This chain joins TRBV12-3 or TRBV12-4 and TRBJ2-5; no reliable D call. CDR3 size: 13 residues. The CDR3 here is CASSKTLQEAQYF. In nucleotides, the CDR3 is TGTGCCAGCAGTAAAACCCTCCAAGAGGCCCAGTACTTC.

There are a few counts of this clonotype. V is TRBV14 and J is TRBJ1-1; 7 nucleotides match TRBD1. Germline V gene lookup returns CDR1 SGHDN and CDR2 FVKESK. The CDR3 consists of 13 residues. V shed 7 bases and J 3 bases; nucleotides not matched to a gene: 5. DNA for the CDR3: TGTGCCAGCAAAAACCAGGGGGACACTGAAGCTTTCTTT. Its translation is CASKNQGDTEAFF.

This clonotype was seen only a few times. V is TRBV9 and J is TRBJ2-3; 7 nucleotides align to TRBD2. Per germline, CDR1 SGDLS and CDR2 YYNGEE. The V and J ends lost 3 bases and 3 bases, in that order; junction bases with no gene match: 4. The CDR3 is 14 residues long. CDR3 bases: TGTGCCAGCAGCGCGACTAGCACAACAGATACGCAGTATTTT. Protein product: CASSATSTTDTQYF.

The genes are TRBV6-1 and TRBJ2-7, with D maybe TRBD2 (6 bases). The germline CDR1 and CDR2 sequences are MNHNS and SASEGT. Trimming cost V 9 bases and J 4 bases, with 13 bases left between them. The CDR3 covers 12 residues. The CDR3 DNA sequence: TGTGCCAGTGGGGTCGCGGGGTACGAGCAGTACGTC. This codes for CASGVAGYEQYV.

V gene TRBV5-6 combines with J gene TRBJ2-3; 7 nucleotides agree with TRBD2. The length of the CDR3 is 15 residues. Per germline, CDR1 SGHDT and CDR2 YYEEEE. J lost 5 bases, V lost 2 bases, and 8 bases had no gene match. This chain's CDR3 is CASSLSLSSGDTQYF. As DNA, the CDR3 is TGTGCCAGCAGCTTATCGCTGTCTAGCGGAGATACGCAGTATTTT. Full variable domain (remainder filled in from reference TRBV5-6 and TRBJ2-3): DAGVTQSPTHLIKTRGQQVTLRCSPKSGHDTVSWYQQALGQGPQFIFQYYEEEERQRGNFPDRFSGHQFPNYSSELNVNALLLGDSALYLCASSLSLSSGDTQYFGPGTRLTVL.

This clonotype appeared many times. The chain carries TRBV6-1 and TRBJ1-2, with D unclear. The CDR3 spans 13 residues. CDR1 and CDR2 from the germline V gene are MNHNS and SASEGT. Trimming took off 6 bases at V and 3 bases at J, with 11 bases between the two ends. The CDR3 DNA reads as TGTGCCAGCAGGACCTCCGCCGACTATGGCTACACCTTC. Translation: CASRTSADYGYTF.

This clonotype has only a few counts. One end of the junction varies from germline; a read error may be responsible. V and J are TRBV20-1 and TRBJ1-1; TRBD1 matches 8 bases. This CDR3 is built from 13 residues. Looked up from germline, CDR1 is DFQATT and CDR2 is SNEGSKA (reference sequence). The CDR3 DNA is TGCAGTGCCCCAGGACAGGGTCGCACTGAAACTTTCTTT. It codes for CSAPGQGRTETFF.

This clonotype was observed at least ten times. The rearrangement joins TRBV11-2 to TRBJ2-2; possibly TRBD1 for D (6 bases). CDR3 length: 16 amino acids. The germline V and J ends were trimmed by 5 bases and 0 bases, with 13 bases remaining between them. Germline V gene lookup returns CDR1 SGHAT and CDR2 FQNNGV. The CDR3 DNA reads TGTGCCAGCAGCGCAGGGGCCAGCACGAACACCGGGGAGCTGTTTTTT. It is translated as CASSAGASTNTGELFF.

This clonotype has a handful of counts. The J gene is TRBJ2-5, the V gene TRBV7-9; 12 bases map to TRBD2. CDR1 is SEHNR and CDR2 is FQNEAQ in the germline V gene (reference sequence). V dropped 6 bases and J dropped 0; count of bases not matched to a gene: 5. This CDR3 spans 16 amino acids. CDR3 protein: CASRTSGGVNQETQYF. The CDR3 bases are TGTGCCAGCAGGACTAGCGGGGGAGTCAACCAAGAGACCCAGTACTTC.

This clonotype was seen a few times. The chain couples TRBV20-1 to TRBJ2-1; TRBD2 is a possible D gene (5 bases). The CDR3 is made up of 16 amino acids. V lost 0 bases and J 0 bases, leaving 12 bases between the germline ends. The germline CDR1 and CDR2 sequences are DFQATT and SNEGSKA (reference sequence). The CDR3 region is CSARDSERGSYNEQFF. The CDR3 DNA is TGCAGTGCTAGAGATTCGGAACGGGGCTCCTACAATGAGCAGTTCTTC.

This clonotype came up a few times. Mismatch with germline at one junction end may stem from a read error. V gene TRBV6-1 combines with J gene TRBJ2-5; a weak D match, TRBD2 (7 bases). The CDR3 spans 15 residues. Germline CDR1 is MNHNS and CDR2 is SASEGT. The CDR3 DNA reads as TGTGCCAGCGGTGAGGGGGGGGATCCCCAAGAGACCCAGTACTTC. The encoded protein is CASGEGGDPQETQYF.

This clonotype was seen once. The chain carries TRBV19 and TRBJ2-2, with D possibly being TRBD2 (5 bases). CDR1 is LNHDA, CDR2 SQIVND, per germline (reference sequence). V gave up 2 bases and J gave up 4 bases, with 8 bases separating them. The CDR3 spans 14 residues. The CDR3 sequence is CASSIMGSTGELFF. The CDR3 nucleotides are TGTGCCAGTAGTATAATGGGGAGCACCGGGGAGCTGTTTTTT. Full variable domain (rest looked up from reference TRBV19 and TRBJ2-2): DGGITQSPKYLFRKEGQNVTLSCEQNLNHDAMYWYRQDPGQGLRLIYYSQIVNDFQKGDIAEGYSVSREKKESFPLTVTSAQKNPTAFYLCASSIMGSTGELFFGEGSRLTVL.

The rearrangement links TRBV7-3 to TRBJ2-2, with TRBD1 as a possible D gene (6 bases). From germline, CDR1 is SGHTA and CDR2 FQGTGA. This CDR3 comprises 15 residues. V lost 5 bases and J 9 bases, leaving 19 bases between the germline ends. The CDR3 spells CASSQGVGAHRELFF. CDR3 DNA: TGTGCCAGCAGCCAAGGGGTGGGGGCCCACCGGGAGCTGTTTTTT.

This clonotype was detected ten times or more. DNA for the CDR3: TGCGCCAGCAGCTTTATCCCGGCCAGGGAGGAGACCCAGTACTTC. It is translated as CASSFIPAREETQYF. V usage is TRBV5-1 and J usage is TRBJ2-5; D might be TRBD1 or TRBD2, each matching 5 bases. The germline CDR1 and CDR2 sequences are SGHRS and YFSETQ. V lost 2 bases and J 5 bases, leaving 16 bases between the germline ends. This CDR3 has 15 residues.

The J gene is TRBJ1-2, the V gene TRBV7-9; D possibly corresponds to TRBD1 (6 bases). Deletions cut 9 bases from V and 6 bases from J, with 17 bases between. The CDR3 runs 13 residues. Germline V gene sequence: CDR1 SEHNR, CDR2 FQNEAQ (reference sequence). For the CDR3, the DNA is TGTGCCAGTGCACACGAACAGGGAAATGGCTACACCTTC. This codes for CASAHEQGNGYTF.

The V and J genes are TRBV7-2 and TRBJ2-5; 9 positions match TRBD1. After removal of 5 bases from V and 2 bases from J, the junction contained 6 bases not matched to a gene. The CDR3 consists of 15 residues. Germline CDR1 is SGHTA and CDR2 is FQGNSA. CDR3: CASSRQGGVQETQYF. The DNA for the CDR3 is TGTGCCAGCAGCCGACAGGGGGGGGTACAAGAGACCCAGTACTTC.

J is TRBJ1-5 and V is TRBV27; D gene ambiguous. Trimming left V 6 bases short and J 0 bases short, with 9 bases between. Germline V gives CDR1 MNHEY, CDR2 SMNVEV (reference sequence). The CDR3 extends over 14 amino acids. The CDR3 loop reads CASRVAFSNQPQHF. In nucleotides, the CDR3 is TGTGCCAGCAGAGTAGCCTTTAGCAATCAGCCCCAGCATTTT.

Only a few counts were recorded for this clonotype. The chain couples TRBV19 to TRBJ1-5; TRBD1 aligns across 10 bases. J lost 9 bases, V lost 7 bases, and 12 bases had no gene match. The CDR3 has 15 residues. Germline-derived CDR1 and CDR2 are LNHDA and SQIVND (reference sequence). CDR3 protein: CASMGDRGSRSPQHF. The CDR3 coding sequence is TGTGCCAGTATGGGGGACAGGGGATCACGATCGCCCCAGCATTTT.

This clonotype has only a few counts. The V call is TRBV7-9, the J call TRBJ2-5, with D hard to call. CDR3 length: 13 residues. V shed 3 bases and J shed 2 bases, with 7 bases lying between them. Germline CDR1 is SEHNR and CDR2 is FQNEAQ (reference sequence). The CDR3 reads CASSFSAQETQYF. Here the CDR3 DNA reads TGTGCCAGCAGCTTCTCCGCGCAAGAGACCCAGTACTTC.